A single sample is the source of the 13 T cell receptor beta chains below, sequenced in a study of T cells in Graves' hyperthyroidism and ophthalmopathy. Regions amplified from RNA transcripts were the TCR beta CDR3 regions. The primer set for the first-round RT-PCR of the TCR CDR3 was HTBI. TCRdb recomputed calls from the multiplex PCR reads with MiXCR, one row per CDR3 protein. Of about 700,000 distinct CDR3 sequences in the sample, 45% were seen once. Sequenced material: peripheral blood or thyroid tissue (not recorded which). These receptors were taken from an adult man with Graves' disease, either hyperthyroidism or ophthalmopathy (not recorded which).

This clonotype appeared many times. J is TRBJ2-5 and V is TRBV7-2; D is uncertain. V was cut by 5 bases and J by 4 bases, with 11 bases left in between. CDR3 length equals 13 residues. Germline CDR1 SGHTA, CDR2 FQGNSA. CDR3 residues: CASSTGVGETQYF. CDR3 coding DNA: TGTGCCAGCAGCACTGGGGTGGGAGAGACCCAGTACTTC.

The sample holds a few counts of this clonotype. The chain employs TRBV20-1 and TRBJ2-5; TRBD2 matches 12 bases. With V trimmed by 2 bases and J by 1 base, 8 bases remained unmatched. The CDR3 consists of 17 residues. Germline values: CDR1 DFQATT, CDR2 SNEGSKA (reference sequence). CDR3 nucleotides: TGCAGTGCTAGAAAGGCTAGCGGGGGGGTGGTCCAAGAGACCCAGTACTTC. Protein sequence: CSARKASGGVVQETQYF.

This clonotype has more than one count but fewer than ten. The V and J genes are TRBV15 and TRBJ2-6; D remains ambiguous. This CDR3 spans 14 amino acids. With 0 bases removed from V and 2 bases from J, the gap between germline ends came to 2 bases. CDR1 and CDR2 (germline): LNHNV, YYDKDF (reference sequence). The CDR3 reads CATSRETGANVLTF. The CDR3 DNA reads TGTGCCACCAGCAGAGAGACTGGGGCCAACGTCCTGACTTTC.

V and J are TRBV6-1 and TRBJ1-6; 8 bases match TRBD1. V lost 6 bases to trimming and J lost 9 bases; unmatched junction nucleotides: 10. There are 15 residues in the CDR3. Per the germline V gene, CDR1 is MNHNS and CDR2 is SASEGT. The CDR3 DNA reads TGTGCCAGCAGACGCGTCATGACAGGGGTTTCACCCCTCCACTTT. It yields the protein CASRRVMTGVSPLHF.

This clonotype was counted between two and nine times. The V gene is TRBV6-6, the J gene TRBJ1-2; D possibly corresponds to TRBD1 (6 bases). This CDR3 is built from 13 residues. V gave up 6 bases and J gave up 6 bases, with 14 bases separating them. CDR1 MNHNY and CDR2 SVGAGI come from the germline V gene (reference sequence). CDR3 nucleotide sequence: TGTGCCAGCAGCCGGTACAGGGAGAATGGCTACACCTTC. This codes for CASSRYRENGYTF.

As concerns this clonotype: A much more abundant neighbour one base away suggests this may be a read error. This rearrangement joins TRBV29-1 to TRBJ1-1, with TRBD1 as a possible D gene (6 bases). CDR3 length: 14 amino acids. Germline values: CDR1 SQVTM, CDR2 ANQGSEA. The CDR3 here is CSVDITGLNTVAFF. In DNA, the CDR3 is TGCAGCGTTGACATTACAGGGCTGAACACTGTAGCTTTCTTT. The full variable domain, completed using reference TRBV29-1 and TRBJ1-1, is SAVISQKPSRDICQRGTSLTIQCQVDSQVTMMFWYRQQPGQSLTLIATANQGSEATYESGFVIDKFPISRPNLTFSTLTVSNMSPEDSSIYLCSVDITGLNTVAFFGQGTRLTVV.

J is TRBJ1-2 and V is TRBV15; possible D gene TRBD1, 5 bases. The CDR3 loop spans 17 amino acids. CDR1 and CDR2 (germline): LNHNV, YYDKDF (reference sequence). The ends were cut back, 1 base at V and 4 bases at J, with 19 bases in the middle. Here the CDR3 reads CATSRGRSWGNFYGYTF. In DNA form, the CDR3 reads TGTGCCACCAGCAGAGGGAGGTCATGGGGGAACTTCTATGGCTACACCTTC.

This clonotype showed up many times. The chain links TRBV7-9 to TRBJ1-1; no clear D. Germline CDR1 and CDR2: SEHNR and FQNEAQ (reference sequence). This CDR3 has 14 amino acids. The V end lost 1 base, the J end lost 5 bases, and 11 bases lay between the germline ends. CDR3 loop: CASSLETGETEAFF. CDR3 coding DNA: TGTGCCAGCAGCTTAGAAACCGGGGAGACTGAAGCTTTCTTT.

This chain connects TRBV29-1 to TRBJ1-3, with 7 bases fitting TRBD1. This CDR3 region has 14 residues. Germline V gene data show CDR1 as SQVTM and CDR2 as ANQGSEA. Trimming removed 0 bases from V and 4 bases from J; junction bases left unmatched: 3. DNA for the CDR3: TGCAGCGTTGAAGAGGGCAGGGGGGGAAACACCATATATTTT. Translated: CSVEEGRGGNTIYF.

This clonotype was counted ten times or more. This rearrangement joins TRBV19 to TRBJ1-5; no definite D call. CDR3 length equals 14 residues. In germline, CDR1 is LNHDA, CDR2 SQIVND (reference sequence). Deletions cut 0 bases from V and 6 bases from J, with 9 bases between. Here the CDR3 reads CASSIEGAGQPQHF. In DNA form, the CDR3 reads TGTGCCAGTAGTATAGAGGGAGCGGGTCAGCCCCAGCATTTT.

The chain employs TRBV19 and TRBJ1-1; TRBD1 is a possible D gene (6 bases). Germline-derived CDR1 and CDR2 are LNHDA and SQIVND (reference sequence). CDR3 size: 15 residues. Trimming pared 6 bases from V and 0 bases from J, leaving 14 bases between. CDR3 nucleotides: TGTGCCAGTAGCTGGGGGGGGACACTGAACACTGAAGCTTTCTTT. This translates into CASSWGGTLNTEAFF.

The rearrangement links TRBV2 to TRBJ1-6, with 8 nucleotides matching TRBD1. Trimming at V came to 8 bases and at J to 6 bases, leaving 9 bases not matched to a gene. Germline loops: CDR1 SNHLY, CDR2 FYNNEI. The CDR3 is 15 amino acids. CDR3 loop: CASEPTGGFNSPLHF. The DNA for the CDR3 is TGTGCCAGCGAGCCAACAGGGGGTTTTAATTCACCCCTCCACTTT.

This clonotype was found a few times. The CDR3 loop is CASSEDRANEKLFF. In DNA form, the CDR3 reads TGTGCCAGCAGTGAAGACAGGGCTAATGAAAAACTGTTTTTT. The genes are TRBV6-5 and TRBJ1-4; 7 bases are a match to TRBD1. The CDR3 is made up of 14 amino acids. Germline CDR1 is MNHEY and CDR2 is SVGAGI. Trimming removed 5 bases from V and 3 bases from J; junction bases left unmatched: 3.